Below, 27 T cell receptor beta chains from the same sample are listed, as sequenced in a study of cytomegalovirus exposure and HLA in healthy donors. A multiplex PCR was run with 60 Vbeta primers and 13 Jbeta primers. The protocol was immunoSEQ multiplex PCR, while the TCRdb copy is restricted to in-frame clones and leaves out a portion. The sample contains 110,000 to 150,000 clones, roughly 80% of which appear only once. What was sequenced was PBMCs. Receptors were obtained from a man aged 35-49 years in good health and CMV-seronegative.

V gene TRBV2 combines with J gene TRBJ2-5; D call uncertain. This CDR3 has 13 residues. The germline CDR1 and CDR2 sequences are SNHLY and FYNNEI. Trimming cost V 2 bases and J 4 bases, with 8 bases left between them. CDR3 sequence reads: CASSEYRLETQYF. CDR3 nucleotide sequence: TGTGCCAGCAGTGAATACCGGTTAGAGACCCAGTACTTC. Complete variable domain (other parts from reference TRBV2 and TRBJ2-5): EPEVTQTPSHQVTQMGQEVILRCVPISNHLYFYWYRQILGQKVEFLVSFYNNEISEKSEIFDDQFSVERPDGSNFTLKIRSTKLEDSAMYFCASSEYRLETQYFGPGTRLLVL.

The V gene is TRBV7-3, the J gene TRBJ1-4; 7 positions agree with TRBD1. V dropped 4 bases and J dropped 0; count of bases not matched to a gene: 2. This CDR3 comprises 15 residues. The V gene's germline CDR1 is SGHTA and CDR2 FQGTGA. The CDR3 region has the DNA TGTGCCAGCAGCTCCACAGGGGCAACTAATGAAAAACTGTTTTTT. Its translation: CASSSTGATNEKLFF.

The chain has TRBV6-5 and TRBJ1-4, with a tentative D call TRBD1 (6 bases). There are 15 residues in the CDR3. Germline CDR1 is MNHEY and CDR2 is SVGAGI. The V gene lost 5 bases and the J gene lost 7 bases, with 17 bases spanning the gap. This CDR3 reads CASSRSGAGGEKLFF. CDR3 DNA: TGTGCCAGCAGTCGATCAGGGGCGGGAGGTGAAAAACTGTTTTTT.

This chain joins TRBV7-2 and TRBJ1-1, with 9 bases fitting TRBD1. V lost 0 bases, J lost 1 base, and 3 bases stayed unmatched. The germline V gene encodes CDR1 SGHTA and CDR2 FQGNSA. The CDR3 runs to 16 residues. This CDR3 reads CASSLAAGQGNTEAFF. Here the CDR3 DNA reads TGTGCCAGCAGCTTAGCGGCGGGACAGGGGAACACTGAAGCTTTCTTT.

The chain links TRBV7-2 to TRBJ1-2, with D perhaps matching TRBD1 (5 bases). CDR3 length: 15 amino acids. Trimming shortened V by 4 bases and J by 3 bases, and 15 bases separated the two germline ends. The germline V gene encodes CDR1 SGHTA and CDR2 FQGNSA. CDR3 nucleotide sequence: TGTGCCAGCAGCTCACGTACAGGAGCGCACTATGGCTACACCTTC. It specifies CASSSRTGAHYGYTF.

As for this clone: The CDR3 ends on some other residue instead of the conserved phenylalanine or tryptophan, so this is likely a read error. It is unclear where the CDR3 begins or ends on the DNA, so no DNA is shown, and the CDR3 is as TCRdb lists it. V gene TRBV21-1 combines with J gene TRBJ1-4; no check of the table's D call, TRBD1, against the DNA was made. TRBV21-1 is termed a pseudogene. The CDR3 extends over 11 residues, inclusive of both ends. Here the CDR3 reads CASNAGTDRGG.

The chain recombines TRBV10-1 with TRBJ2-3; D is perhaps TRBD2 (6 bases). This CDR3 is built from 16 residues. V was cut by 5 bases and J by 3 bases, with 18 bases left in between. CDR1 is WNHNN, CDR2 SYGVQD, per germline (reference sequence). The CDR3 loop reads CASSPASSGQTDTQYF. The DNA of the CDR3 is TGCGCCAGCAGTCCAGCCTCCAGCGGGCAGACAGATACGCAGTATTTT.

The DNA for the CDR3 is TGTGCCAGCACTAGACAGGGGACCTCCTACGAGCAGTACTTC. This codes for CASTRQGTSYEQYF. This chain uses TRBV2 with TRBJ2-7, with TRBD1 matching over 8 bases. After removal of 7 bases from V and 0 bases from J, the junction contained 5 bases not matched to a gene. Germline assignment: CDR1 SNHLY and CDR2 FYNNEI. The CDR3 spans 14 residues.

V gene TRBV5-1 combines with J gene TRBJ1-6, with 7 bases identical to TRBD1. With V trimmed by 4 bases and J by 10 bases, 5 bases remained unmatched. The germline CDR1 and CDR2 sequences are SGHRS and YFSETQ. This CDR3 comprises 13 residues. The CDR3, as DNA: TGCGCCAGCAGCGACAGGGTTCGGTCACCCCTCCACTTT. Its translation is CASSDRVRSPLHF. The full variable domain, completed using reference TRBV5-1 and TRBJ1-6, is KAGVTQTPRYLIKTRGQQVTLSCSPISGHRSVSWYQQTPGQGLQFLFEYFSETQRNKGNFPGRFSGRQFSNSRSEMNVSTLELGDSALYLCASSDRVRSPLHFGNGTRLTVT.

This clone was picked up one time. This chain uses TRBV2 with TRBJ2-2, with D perhaps TRBD1 (6 bases). The CDR3 contains 16 residues. V lost 5 bases and J 0 bases, leaving 13 bases between the germline ends. In germline, CDR1 is SNHLY, CDR2 FYNNEI. The CDR3 bases are TGTGCCAGCAGTCGGACAGATACTACGAACACCGGGGAGCTGTTTTTT. Amino acids: CASSRTDTTNTGELFF.

This chain connects TRBV5-1 to TRBJ2-3; no reliable D call. The ends were cut back, 4 bases at V and 0 bases at J, with 12 bases in the middle. The CDR3 sequence is 15 residues long. Germline V CDR1 and CDR2: SGHRS, YFSETQ. The CDR3 DNA reads as TGCGCCAGCAGCGGATCAGTAGCTAGCACAGATACGCAGTATTTT. Amino acids: CASSGSVASTDTQYF. The variable domain in full, completed from reference TRBV5-1 and TRBJ2-3, reads KAGVTQTPRYLIKTRGQQVTLSCSPISGHRSVSWYQQTPGQGLQFLFEYFSETQRNKGNFPGRFSGRQFSNSRSEMNVSTLELGDSALYLCASSGSVASTDTQYFGPGTRLTVL.

The chain recombines TRBV28 with TRBJ2-3; D is possibly TRBD2 (7 bases). Between the trimmed V and J ends, which lost 5 bases and 0 bases, there was a span of 15 bases. The CDR3 loop spans 16 amino acids. Germline V gives CDR1 MDHEN, CDR2 SYDVKM. The CDR3 coding sequence is TGTGCCAGCAGTGGGCCGGGGGGCGCAAGCACAGATACGCAGTATTTT. It is translated as CASSGPGGASTDTQYF.

This clone appeared a few times. The chain is built from TRBV4-1 and TRBJ1-1, with D perhaps TRBD1 (5 bases). V lost 0 bases, J lost 2 bases, and 10 bases lay in between. Germline loops: CDR1 MGHRA, CDR2 YSYEKL. The CDR3 covers 15 residues. DNA of the CDR3: TGCGCCAGCAGCCAAGACCCACAGGACAACACTGAAGCTTTCTTT. It is translated as CASSQDPQDNTEAFF.

The sample holds a few counts of this clone. The CDR3 DNA is TGTGCCAGTAGAGACAGCTATAATTCACCCCTCCACTTT. Its protein is CASRDSYNSPLHF. The rearrangement links TRBV19 to TRBJ1-6; a weak D match, TRBD1 (5 bases). V shed 6 bases and J shed 3 bases, with 6 bases lying between them. Germline V gene lookup returns CDR1 LNHDA and CDR2 SQIVND (reference sequence). This CDR3 contains 13 residues.

The V gene is TRBV7-9, the J gene TRBJ2-2; a weak D match, TRBD2 (6 bases). The CDR3 loop spans 14 amino acids. Trimming removed 8 bases from V and 7 bases from J, with 17 bases in between. Per germline, CDR1 SEHNR and CDR2 FQNEAQ (reference sequence). The CDR3 DNA reads TGTGCCAGCCACTCCTTGGGGGGAATCGGGGAGCTGTTTTTT. Its protein product is CASHSLGGIGELFF.

The genes are TRBV7-6 and TRBJ2-7; 7 bases map to TRBD2. Germline-derived CDR1 and CDR2 are SGHVS and FNYEAQ. CDR3 length: 14 amino acids. V dropped 5 bases and J dropped 7; count of bases not matched to a gene: 11. CDR3 nucleotide sequence: TGTGCCAGCAGCGTGCGGGCCAGGGAGGGGGAGCAGTACTTC. This codes for CASSVRAREGEQYF.

Regarding this clone: A much larger clone lies a single base off, so this may be a read error. The chain has TRBV4-2 and TRBJ2-5; TRBD2 matches at 11 bases. The last part of the DNA fits TRBJ2-7 better; the J call may be wrong. This CDR3 region has 15 residues. Germline V gives CDR1 LGHNA, CDR2 YNFKEQ. The CDR3 sequence: CASRPGTSGTYEQYF. CDR3 nucleotides: TGTGCCAGCAGACCCGGGACTAGCGGCACCTACGAGCAGTACTTC.

The CDR3 DNA is TGTGCCAGTAGTGGGACAGGGAATTCCTACAATGAGCAGTTCTTC. This sequence encodes CASSGTGNSYNEQFF. The chain couples TRBV19 to TRBJ2-1; 9 bases line up with TRBD1. The CDR3 has 15 amino acids. Germline V gene lookup returns CDR1 LNHDA and CDR2 SQIVND (reference sequence). With V trimmed by 5 bases and J by 1 base, 3 bases remained unmatched.

V and J are TRBV5-1 and TRBJ2-7; tentatively, D is TRBD1 (5 bases). This CDR3 has 13 amino acids. V shed 0 bases and J shed 4 bases, with 8 bases lying between them. Germline CDR1 SGHRS, CDR2 YFSETQ. CDR3 region: CASSLAGQYEQYF. CDR3 coding DNA: TGCGCCAGCAGCTTGGCCGGACAATACGAGCAGTACTTC. The complete variable domain, with remaining parts taken from reference TRBV5-1 and TRBJ2-7, reads KAGVTQTPRYLIKTRGQQVTLSCSPISGHRSVSWYQQTPGQGLQFLFEYFSETQRNKGNFPGRFSGRQFSNSRSEMNVSTLELGDSALYLCASSLAGQYEQYFGPGTRLTVT.

The V call is TRBV5-4, the J call TRBJ1-1; TRBD1 aligns across 7 bases. Trimming at V came to 1 base and at J to 3 bases, leaving 0 bases not matched to a gene. CDR3 length: 13 amino acids. CDR1 is SGHNT and CDR2 is YYREEE in the germline V gene (reference sequence). DNA of the CDR3: TGTGCCAGCAGCTTGACAGGGGACACTGAAGCTTTCTTT. This sequence encodes CASSLTGDTEAFF.

The chain joins TRBV7-2 to TRBJ1-3; 7 nucleotides align to TRBD1. The CDR3 is made up of 16 amino acids. After removal of 3 bases from V and 3 bases from J, the junction contained 8 bases not matched to a gene. Germline lookup yields CDR1 SGHTA and CDR2 FQGNSA. The CDR3 DNA is TGTGCCAGCAGCTTTACAGGGGTGGTGGTTGGAAACACCATATATTTT. This sequence encodes CASSFTGVVVGNTIYF.

The chain uses TRBV21-1 and TRBJ2-3; TRBD1, as called in the table, went unchecked against the DNA. TRBV21-1 is a documented pseudogene. The CDR3 is made up of 11 amino acids. CDR3 amino acids: CAGPFTDTQYF. The DNA for the CDR3 is TGTGCCGGCCCTTTCACAGATACGCAGTATTTT.

This chain connects TRBV4-3 to TRBJ1-1; no clear D gene. CDR1 LGHNA and CDR2 YSLEER come from the germline V gene. The CDR3 extends over 12 amino acids. Trimming stripped 0 bases from V and 11 bases from J, with 10 bases between. CDR3 DNA: TGCGCCAGCAGCCAAGATGGGCGATGGGCTTTCTTT. Translated, it gives CASSQDGRWAFF.

The chain has TRBV15 and TRBJ1-5; D is perhaps TRBD1 (5 bases). CDR3 length equals 14 residues. V lost 1 base, J lost 4 bases, and 8 bases lay in between. Germline V gene lookup returns CDR1 LNHNV and CDR2 YYDKDF (reference sequence). The CDR3 loop is CATSRGTPNQPQHF. CDR3 nucleotides: TGTGCCACCAGCAGAGGGACACCTAATCAGCCCCAGCATTTT.

This chain joins TRBV7-3 and TRBJ1-1, with a possible D match to TRBD1 (6 bases). The germline gives CDR1 SGHTA, CDR2 FQGTGA. This CDR3 contains 15 residues. Trimming pared 3 bases from V and 0 bases from J, leaving 11 bases between. CDR3 DNA: TGTGCCAGCAGCTTTCTTGACAGGCTGAACACTGAAGCTTTCTTT. Residues: CASSFLDRLNTEAFF.

For this clone: Other DNA sequences in the same sample also yield this CDR3. The chain employs TRBV6-5 and TRBJ1-6; no clear D. V lost 2 bases and J 4 bases, leaving 9 bases between the germline ends. The CDR3 covers 15 residues. Germline CDR1 reads MNHEY; CDR2 reads SVGAGI. The CDR3 DNA follows: TGTGCCAGCAGTTACACCAGTAAGTATAATTCACCCCTCCACTTT. Translation: CASSYTSKYNSPLHF.

The V gene is TRBV4-2, the J gene TRBJ1-5, with 7 bases matching TRBD1. V lost 1 base, J lost 7 bases, and 4 bases stayed unmatched. The CDR3 consists of 14 residues. Germline-derived CDR1 and CDR2 are LGHNA and YNFKEQ. The CDR3: CASSQGQGGQPQHF. The CDR3 DNA follows: TGTGCCAGCAGCCAAGGACAGGGTGGGCAGCCCCAGCATTTT.